This T cell receptor (beta chain) was identified in a study of regulatory T cells in long-lasting Graves disease. Trimming removed 7 bases from V and 3 bases from J, with 13 bases in between. This CDR3 region has 12 residues. Germline CDR1 DFQATT, CDR2 SNEGSKA (reference sequence). Arm-PCR of CDR3 regions and iRepertoire HTBI primers were used to build TCR beta libraries. TCRdb analysed the multiplex PCR reads with MiXCR anew, one entry per CDR3 protein. Among about 470,000 distinct CDR3 sequences listed, about 16% were seen once. Time point denoted: newly diagnosed GD, antithyroid drugs for less than 3 months. RNA extracted from PBMCs served as the sequencing template. These data were also reused for a study on T cells in Graves' hyperthyroidism and ophthalmopathy. That work states: Among the patients, aged 18 to 65, hyperthyroidism was newly diagnosed and had lasted under 2 months. Blood also carried most thyroid clonotypes expanded above 0.001.

The sequences come from peripheral blood mononuclear cells (PBMCs), collected at new diagnosis, from a patient treated with antithyroid drugs. The V and J genes are TRBV20-1 and TRBJ2-7; possibly TRBD2 for D (6 bases). The sequence derives from a woman aged 25 to 39 with Graves disease. The CDR3 here is CSVPGLFYEQYF. The DNA of the CDR3 is TGCAGTGTCCCGGGACTTTTCTACGAGCAGTACTTC.